This record looks at one T cell receptor beta chain sequence and its context. TCRdb keeps only in-frame clones here, not all; method: immunoSEQ multiplex PCR. There are about 120,000 clones in the sample; 88% occur only once, and approximately 2.3% lies in the top ten. The data belong to a study of control samples from healthy donors and cancer patients. This CDR3 has 14 residues. V trimming: 5 bases; J trimming: 7 bases; junction bases outside the gene matches: 7. The germline V gene has CDR1 LNHDA and CDR2 SQIVND (reference sequence). The source of this sequence is a woman aged 70-85 years in good health. This rearrangement joins TRBV19 to TRBJ1-4; 7 positions agree with TRBD1. The sample consisted of blood. The CDR3, as DNA: TGTGCCAGTAGTGTCGGGACAGTCAGTGAAAAACTGTTTTTT. Translated: CASSVGTVSEKLFF.